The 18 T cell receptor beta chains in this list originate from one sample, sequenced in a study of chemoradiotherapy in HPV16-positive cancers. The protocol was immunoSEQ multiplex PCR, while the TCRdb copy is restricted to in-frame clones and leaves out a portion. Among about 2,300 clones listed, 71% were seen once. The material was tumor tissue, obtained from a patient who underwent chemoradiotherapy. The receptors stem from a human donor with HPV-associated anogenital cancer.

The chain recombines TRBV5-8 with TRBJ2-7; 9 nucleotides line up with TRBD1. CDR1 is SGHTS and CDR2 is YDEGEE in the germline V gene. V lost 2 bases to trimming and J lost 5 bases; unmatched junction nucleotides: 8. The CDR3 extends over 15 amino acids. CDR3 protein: CASSLAGQGRNEQYF. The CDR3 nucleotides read TGTGCCAGCAGCTTAGCCGGACAGGGGCGTAACGAGCAGTACTTC. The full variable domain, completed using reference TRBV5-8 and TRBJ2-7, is EAGVTQSPTHLIKTRGQQATLRCSPISGHTSVYWYQQALGLGLQFLLWYDEGEERNRGNFPPRFSGRQFPNYSSELNVNALELEDSALYLCASSLAGQGRNEQYFGPGTRLTVT.

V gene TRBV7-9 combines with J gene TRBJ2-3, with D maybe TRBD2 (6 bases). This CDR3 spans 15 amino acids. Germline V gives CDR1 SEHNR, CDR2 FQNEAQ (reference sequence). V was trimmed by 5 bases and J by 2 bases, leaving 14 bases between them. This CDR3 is CASSLAGTYTDTQYF. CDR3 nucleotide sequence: TGTGCCAGCAGCCTGGCTGGGACTTACACAGATACGCAGTATTTT.

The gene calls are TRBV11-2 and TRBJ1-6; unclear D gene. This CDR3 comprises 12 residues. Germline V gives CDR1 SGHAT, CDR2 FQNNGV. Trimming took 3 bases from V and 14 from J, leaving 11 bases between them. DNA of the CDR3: TGTGCCAGCAGCTTGACTCCGGGATCCCTCCACTTT. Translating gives CASSLTPGSLHF.

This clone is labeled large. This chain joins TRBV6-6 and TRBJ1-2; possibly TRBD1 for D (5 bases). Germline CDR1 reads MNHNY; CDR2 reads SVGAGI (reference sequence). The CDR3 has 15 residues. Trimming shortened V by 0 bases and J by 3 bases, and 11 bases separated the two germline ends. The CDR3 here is CASSYSINRHYGYTF. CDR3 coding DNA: TGTGCCAGCAGTTACTCGATTAACAGGCACTATGGCTACACCTTC.

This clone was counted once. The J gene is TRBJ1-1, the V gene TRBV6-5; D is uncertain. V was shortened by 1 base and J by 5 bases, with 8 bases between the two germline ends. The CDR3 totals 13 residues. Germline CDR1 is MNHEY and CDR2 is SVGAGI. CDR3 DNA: TGTGCCAGCAGTTACTTTGGCCGGACTGAAGCTTTCTTT. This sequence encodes CASSYFGRTEAFF.

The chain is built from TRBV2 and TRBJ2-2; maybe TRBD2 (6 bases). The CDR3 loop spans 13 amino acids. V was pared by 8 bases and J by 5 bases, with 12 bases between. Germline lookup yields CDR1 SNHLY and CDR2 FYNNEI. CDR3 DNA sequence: TGTGCCAGCTTAGCGGACGGGACCGGGGAGCTGTTTTTT. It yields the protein CASLADGTGELFF.

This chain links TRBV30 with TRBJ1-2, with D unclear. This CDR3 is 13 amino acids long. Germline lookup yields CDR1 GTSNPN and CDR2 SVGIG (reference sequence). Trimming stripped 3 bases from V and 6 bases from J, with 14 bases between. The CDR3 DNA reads TGTGCCTGGAGGGGCAGTCCCAACGATGGCTACACCTTC. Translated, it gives CAWRGSPNDGYTF.

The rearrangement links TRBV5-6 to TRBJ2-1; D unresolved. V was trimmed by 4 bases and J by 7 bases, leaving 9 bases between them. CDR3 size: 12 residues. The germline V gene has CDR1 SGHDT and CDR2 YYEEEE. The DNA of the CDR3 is TGTGCCAGCAGCCGCTGGTTTAATGAGCAGTTCTTC. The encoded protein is CASSRWFNEQFF.

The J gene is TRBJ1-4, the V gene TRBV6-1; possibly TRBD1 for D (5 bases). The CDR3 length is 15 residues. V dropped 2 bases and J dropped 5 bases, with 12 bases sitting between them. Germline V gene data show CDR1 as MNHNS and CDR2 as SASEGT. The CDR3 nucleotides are TGTGCCAGCAGTGAAACCGGGACGGGGAATGAAAAACTGTTTTTT. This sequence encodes CASSETGTGNEKLFF.

The CDR3 DNA sequence: TGCAGCGTTGGACTAGAAAACATTCAGTACTTC. Translation gives CSVGLENIQYF. This rearrangement joins TRBV29-1 to TRBJ2-4, with D tentatively TRBD2 (6 bases). CDR3 length: 11 amino acids. V was pared by 4 bases and J by 5 bases, with 6 bases between. Germline CDR1 reads SQVTM; CDR2 reads ANQGSEA.

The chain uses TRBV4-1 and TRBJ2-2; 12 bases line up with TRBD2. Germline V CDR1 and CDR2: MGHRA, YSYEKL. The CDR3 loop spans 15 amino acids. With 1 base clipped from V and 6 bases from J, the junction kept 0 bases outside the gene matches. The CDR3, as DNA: TGCGCCAGCAGCCAAGGACTAGCGGGAGCCGGGGAGCTGTTTTTT. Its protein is CASSQGLAGAGELFF.

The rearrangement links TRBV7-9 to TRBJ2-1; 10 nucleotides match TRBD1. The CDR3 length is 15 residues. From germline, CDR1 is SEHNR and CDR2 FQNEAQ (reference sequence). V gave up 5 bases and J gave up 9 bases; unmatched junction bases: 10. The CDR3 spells CASSLGQGVRVEQFF. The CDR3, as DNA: TGTGCCAGCAGCCTCGGACAGGGGGTTAGGGTTGAGCAGTTCTTC. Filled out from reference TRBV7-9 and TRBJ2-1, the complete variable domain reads DTGVSQNPRHKITKRGQNVTFRCDPISEHNRLYWYRQTLGQGPEFLTYFQNEAQLEKSRLLSDRFSAERPKGSFSTLEIQRTEQGDSAMYLCASSLGQGVRVEQFFGPGTRLTVL.

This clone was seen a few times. Here the CDR3 reads CASSLEMAGDGYTF. The CDR3 coding sequence is TGCGCCAGCAGCTTGGAGATGGCCGGGGATGGCTACACCTTC. The chain couples TRBV5-1 to TRBJ1-2; D unclear. There are 14 residues in the CDR3. Per germline, CDR1 SGHRS and CDR2 YFSETQ. The V and J ends lost 0 bases and 6 bases respectively, with 12 bases between them.

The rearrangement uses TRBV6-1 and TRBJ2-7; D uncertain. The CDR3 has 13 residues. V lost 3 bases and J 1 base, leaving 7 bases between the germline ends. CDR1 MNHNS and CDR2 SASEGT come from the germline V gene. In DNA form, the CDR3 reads TGTGCCAGCAGTGAGGGCGGATCCTACGAGCAGTACGTC. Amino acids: CASSEGGSYEQYV.

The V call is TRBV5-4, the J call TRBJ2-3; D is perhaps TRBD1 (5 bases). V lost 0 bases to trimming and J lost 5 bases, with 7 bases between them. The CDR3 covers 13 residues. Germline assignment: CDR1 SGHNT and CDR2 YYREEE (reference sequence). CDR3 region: CASSLAGLDTQYF. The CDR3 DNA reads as TGTGCCAGCAGCTTGGCAGGGTTAGATACGCAGTATTTT.

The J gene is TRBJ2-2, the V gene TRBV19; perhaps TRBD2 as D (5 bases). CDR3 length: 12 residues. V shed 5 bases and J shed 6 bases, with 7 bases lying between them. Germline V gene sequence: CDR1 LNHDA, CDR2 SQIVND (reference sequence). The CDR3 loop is CASSWGAGELFF. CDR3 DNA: TGTGCCAGTAGTTGGGGAGCCGGGGAGCTGTTTTTT. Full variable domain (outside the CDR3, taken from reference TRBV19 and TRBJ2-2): DGGITQSPKYLFRKEGQNVTLSCEQNLNHDAMYWYRQDPGQGLRLIYYSQIVNDFQKGDIAEGYSVSREKKESFPLTVTSAQKNPTAFYLCASSWGAGELFFGEGSRLTVL.

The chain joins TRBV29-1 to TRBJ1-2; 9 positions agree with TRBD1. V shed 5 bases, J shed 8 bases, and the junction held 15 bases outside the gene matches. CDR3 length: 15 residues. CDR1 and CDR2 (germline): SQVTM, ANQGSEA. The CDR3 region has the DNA TGCAGCGTTTTTGGACAGGGGCCCCCTTGGGAAGGCTACACCTTC. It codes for CSVFGQGPPWEGYTF.

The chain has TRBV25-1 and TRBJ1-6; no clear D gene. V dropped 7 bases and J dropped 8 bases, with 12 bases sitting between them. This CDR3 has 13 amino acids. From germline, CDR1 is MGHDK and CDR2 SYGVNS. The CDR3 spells CASTQVGDSPLHF. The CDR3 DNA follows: TGTGCCAGCACTCAGGTTGGGGATTCACCCCTCCACTTT.